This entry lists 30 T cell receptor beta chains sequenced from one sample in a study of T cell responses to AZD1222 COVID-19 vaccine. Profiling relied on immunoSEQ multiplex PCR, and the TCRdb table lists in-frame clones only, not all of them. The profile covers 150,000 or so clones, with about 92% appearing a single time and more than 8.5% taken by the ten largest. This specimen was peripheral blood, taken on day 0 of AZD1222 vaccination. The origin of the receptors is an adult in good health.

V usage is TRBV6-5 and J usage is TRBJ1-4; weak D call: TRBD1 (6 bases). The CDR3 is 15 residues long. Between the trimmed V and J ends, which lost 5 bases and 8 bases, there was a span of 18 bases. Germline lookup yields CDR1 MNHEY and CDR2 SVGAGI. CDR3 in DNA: TGTGCCAGCAGTCCCAACAGGGAGGCAATCGAAAAACTGTTTTTT. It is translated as CASSPNREAIEKLFF.

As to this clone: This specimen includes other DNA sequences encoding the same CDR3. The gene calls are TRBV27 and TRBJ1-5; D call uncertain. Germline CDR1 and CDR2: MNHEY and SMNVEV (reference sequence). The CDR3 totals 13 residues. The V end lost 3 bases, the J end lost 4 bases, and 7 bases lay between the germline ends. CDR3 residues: CASSLSVNQPQHF. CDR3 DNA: TGTGCCAGCAGTTTGTCCGTTAATCAGCCCCAGCATTTT.

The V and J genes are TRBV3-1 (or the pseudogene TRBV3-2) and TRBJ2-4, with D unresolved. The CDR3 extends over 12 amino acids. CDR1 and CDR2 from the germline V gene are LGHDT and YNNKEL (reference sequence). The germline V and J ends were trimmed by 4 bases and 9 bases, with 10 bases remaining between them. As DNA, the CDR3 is TGTGCCAGCAGCCCAGGACCAGCCATTCAGTACTTC. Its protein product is CASSPGPAIQYF.

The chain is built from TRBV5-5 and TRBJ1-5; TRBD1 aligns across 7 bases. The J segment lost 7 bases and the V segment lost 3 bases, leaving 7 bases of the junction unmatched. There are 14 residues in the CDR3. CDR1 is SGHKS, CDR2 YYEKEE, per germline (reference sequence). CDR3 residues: CASSSTGDGQPQHF. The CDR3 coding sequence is TGTGCCAGCAGCTCAACAGGGGATGGACAGCCCCAGCATTTT.

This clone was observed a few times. The CDR3 here is CAISDPGQGNYGYTF. The CDR3 nucleotides are TGTGCCATCAGTGACCCGGGACAAGGCAACTATGGCTACACCTTC. The chain joins TRBV10-3 to TRBJ1-2; a weak D match, TRBD1 (6 bases). Germline CDR1 and CDR2: ENHRY and SYGVKD. V lost 3 bases to trimming and J lost 2 bases, with 13 bases between them. CDR3 length: 15 amino acids.

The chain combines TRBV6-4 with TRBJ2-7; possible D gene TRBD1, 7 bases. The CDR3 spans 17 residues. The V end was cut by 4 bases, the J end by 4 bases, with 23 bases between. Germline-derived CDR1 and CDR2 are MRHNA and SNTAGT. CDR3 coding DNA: TGTGCCAGCAGTGTTGGATGCCGACAGGGACTTACTTACGAGCAGTACTTC. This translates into CASSVGCRQGLTYEQYF.

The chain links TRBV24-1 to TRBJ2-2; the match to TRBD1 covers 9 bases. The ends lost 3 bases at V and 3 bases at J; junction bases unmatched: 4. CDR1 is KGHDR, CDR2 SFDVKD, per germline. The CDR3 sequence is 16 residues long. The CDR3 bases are TGTGCCACCAGTGATAGGGGACAGGGCGACACCGGGGAGCTGTTTTTT. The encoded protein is CATSDRGQGDTGELFF.

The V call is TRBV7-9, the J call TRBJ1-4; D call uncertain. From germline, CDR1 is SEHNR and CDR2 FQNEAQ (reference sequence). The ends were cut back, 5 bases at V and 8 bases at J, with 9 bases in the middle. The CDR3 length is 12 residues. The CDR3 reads CASSHVREKLFF. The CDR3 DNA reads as TGTGCCAGCAGCCACGTACGGGAAAAACTGTTTTTT.

Here the CDR3 DNA reads TGTGCCAGCTCACCGGCGGGGGGCACAGATACGCAGTATTTT. Translated, it gives CASSPAGGTDTQYF. The chain recombines TRBV18 with TRBJ2-3; the match to TRBD2 covers 7 bases. CDR3 length equals 14 residues. Germline V gives CDR1 KGHSH, CDR2 LQKENI. Losses at the gene ends were 3 bases for V and 1 base for J; bases not matched to a gene: 1.

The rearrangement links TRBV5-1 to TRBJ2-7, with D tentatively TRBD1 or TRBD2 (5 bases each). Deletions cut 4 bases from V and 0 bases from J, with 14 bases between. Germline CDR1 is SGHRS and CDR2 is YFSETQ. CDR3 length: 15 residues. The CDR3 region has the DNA TGCGCCAGCAGCAAGGGACGGCTGACCTCCTACGAGCAGTACTTC. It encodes CASSKGRLTSYEQYF.

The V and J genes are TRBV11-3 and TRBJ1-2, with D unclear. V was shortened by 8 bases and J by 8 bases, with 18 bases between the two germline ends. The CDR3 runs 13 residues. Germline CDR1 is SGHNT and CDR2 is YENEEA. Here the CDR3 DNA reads TGTGCCAGCGGGGATCTTCCCAACAACGGCTACACCTTC. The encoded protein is CASGDLPNNGYTF.

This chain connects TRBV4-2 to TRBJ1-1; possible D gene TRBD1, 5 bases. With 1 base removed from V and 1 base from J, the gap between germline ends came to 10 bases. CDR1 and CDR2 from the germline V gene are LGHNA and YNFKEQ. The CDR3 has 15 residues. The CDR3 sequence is CASSQVRGRNTEAFF. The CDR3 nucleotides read TGTGCCAGCAGCCAAGTACGGGGGAGGAACACTGAAGCTTTCTTT.

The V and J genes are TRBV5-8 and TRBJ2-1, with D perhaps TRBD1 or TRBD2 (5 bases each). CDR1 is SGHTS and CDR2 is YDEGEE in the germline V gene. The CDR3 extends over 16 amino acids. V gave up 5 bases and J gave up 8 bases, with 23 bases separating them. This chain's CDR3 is CASSGPVGVLIHEQFF. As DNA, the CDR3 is TGTGCCAGCAGTGGCCCCGTGGGGGTTCTTATTCATGAGCAGTTCTTC.

The CDR3 sequence is CASSLAGQGVGYTF. In nucleotides, the CDR3 is TGTGCCAGCAGTTTAGCGGGGCAGGGAGTGGGCTACACCTTC. The V gene is TRBV28, the J gene TRBJ1-2; weak D call: TRBD1 (5 bases). This CDR3 comprises 14 residues. The germline V and J ends were trimmed by 2 bases and 8 bases, with 15 bases remaining between them. CDR1 MDHEN and CDR2 SYDVKM come from the germline V gene.

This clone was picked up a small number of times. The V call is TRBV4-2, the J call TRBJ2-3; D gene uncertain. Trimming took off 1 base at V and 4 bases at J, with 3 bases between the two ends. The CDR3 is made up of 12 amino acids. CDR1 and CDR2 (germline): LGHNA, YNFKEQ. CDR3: CASSQGADTQYF. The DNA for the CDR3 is TGTGCCAGCAGCCAAGGGGCAGATACGCAGTATTTT.

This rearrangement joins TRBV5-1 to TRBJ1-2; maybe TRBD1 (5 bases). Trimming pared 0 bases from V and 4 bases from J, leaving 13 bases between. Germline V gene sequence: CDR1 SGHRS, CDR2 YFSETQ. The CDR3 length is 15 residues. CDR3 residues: CASSLAVRGLYGYTF. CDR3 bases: TGCGCCAGCAGCTTGGCAGTTCGGGGCCTCTATGGCTACACCTTC.

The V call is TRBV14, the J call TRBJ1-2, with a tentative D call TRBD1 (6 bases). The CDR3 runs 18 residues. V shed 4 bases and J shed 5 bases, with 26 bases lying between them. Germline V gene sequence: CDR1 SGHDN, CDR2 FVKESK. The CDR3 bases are TGTGCCAGCAGCCCCGAAGGGGGTTCCGGGTGGGATTGGTATGGCTACACCTTC. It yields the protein CASSPEGGSGWDWYGYTF. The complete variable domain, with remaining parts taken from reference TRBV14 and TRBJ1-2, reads EAGVTQFPSHSVIEKGQTVTLRCDPISGHDNLYWYRRVMGKEIKFLLHFVKESKQDESGMPNNRFLAERTGGTYSTLKVQPAELEDSGVYFCASSPEGGSGWDWYGYTFGSGTRLTVV.

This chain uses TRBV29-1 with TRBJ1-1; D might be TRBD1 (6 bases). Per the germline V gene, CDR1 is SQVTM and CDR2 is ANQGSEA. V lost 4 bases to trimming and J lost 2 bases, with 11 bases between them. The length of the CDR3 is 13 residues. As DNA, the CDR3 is TGCAGCGTTGCCTACAGGGATAACACTGAAGCTTTCTTT. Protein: CSVAYRDNTEAFF.

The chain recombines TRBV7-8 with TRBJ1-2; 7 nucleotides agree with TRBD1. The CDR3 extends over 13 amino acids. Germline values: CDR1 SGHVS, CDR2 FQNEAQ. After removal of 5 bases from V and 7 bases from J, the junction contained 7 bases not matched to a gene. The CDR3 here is CASSHRTGGGYTF. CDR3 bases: TGTGCCAGCAGCCACAGGACAGGAGGTGGCTACACCTTC.

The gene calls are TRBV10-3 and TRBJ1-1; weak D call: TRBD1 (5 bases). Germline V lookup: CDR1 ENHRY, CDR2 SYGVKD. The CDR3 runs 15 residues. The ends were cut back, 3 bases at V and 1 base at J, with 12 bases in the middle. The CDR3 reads CAISDVAGRNTEAFF. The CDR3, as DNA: TGTGCCATCAGTGACGTGGCAGGGAGGAACACTGAAGCTTTCTTT.

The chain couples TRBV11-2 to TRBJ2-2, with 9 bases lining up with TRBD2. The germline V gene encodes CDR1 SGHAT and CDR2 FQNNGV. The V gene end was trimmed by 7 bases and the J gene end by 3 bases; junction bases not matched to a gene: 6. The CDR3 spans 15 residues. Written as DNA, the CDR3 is TGTGCCAGCACCTTGCGGGGGGGTCACACCGGGGAGCTGTTTTTT. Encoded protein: CASTLRGGHTGELFF.

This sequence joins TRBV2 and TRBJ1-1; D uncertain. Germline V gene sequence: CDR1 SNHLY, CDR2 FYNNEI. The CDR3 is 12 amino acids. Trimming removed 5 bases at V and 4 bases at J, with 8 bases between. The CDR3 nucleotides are TGTGCCAGCAGTTATTTTGGCACTGAAGCTTTCTTT. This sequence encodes CASSYFGTEAFF.

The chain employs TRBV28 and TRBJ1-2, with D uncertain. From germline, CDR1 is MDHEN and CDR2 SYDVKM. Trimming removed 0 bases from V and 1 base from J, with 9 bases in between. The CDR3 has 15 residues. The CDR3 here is CASSLWGSLNYGYTF. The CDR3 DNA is TGTGCCAGCAGTTTATGGGGCAGCCTTAACTATGGCTACACCTTC.

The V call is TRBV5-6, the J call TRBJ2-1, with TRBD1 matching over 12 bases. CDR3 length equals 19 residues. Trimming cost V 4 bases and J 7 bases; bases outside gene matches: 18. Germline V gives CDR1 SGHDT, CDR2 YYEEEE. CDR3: CASSHASYFRDRGRNEQFF. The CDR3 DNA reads TGTGCCAGCAGCCACGCCTCATATTTCCGGGACAGGGGGCGAAATGAGCAGTTCTTC.

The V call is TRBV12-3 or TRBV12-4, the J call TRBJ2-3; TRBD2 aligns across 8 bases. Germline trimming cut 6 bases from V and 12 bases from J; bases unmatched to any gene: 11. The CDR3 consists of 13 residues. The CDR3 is CASRRGLDRFQYF. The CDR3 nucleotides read TGTGCCAGCAGGCGGGGACTAGATCGGTTTCAGTATTTT.

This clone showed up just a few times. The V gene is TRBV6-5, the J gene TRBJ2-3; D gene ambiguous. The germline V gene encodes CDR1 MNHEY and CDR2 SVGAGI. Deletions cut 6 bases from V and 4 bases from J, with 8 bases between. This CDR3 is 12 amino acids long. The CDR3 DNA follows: TGTGCCAGCAGCAATTCAGCAGATACGCAGTATTTT. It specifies CASSNSADTQYF.

The CDR3 protein is CASSFTGNTEAFF. The CDR3 DNA sequence: TGTGCCAGCAGCTTTACAGGGAACACTGAAGCTTTCTTT. This rearrangement joins TRBV7-3 to TRBJ1-1; maybe TRBD1 (5 bases). Germline values: CDR1 SGHTA, CDR2 FQGTGA. V dropped 3 bases and J dropped 1 base, with 6 bases sitting between them. The CDR3 length is 13 residues.

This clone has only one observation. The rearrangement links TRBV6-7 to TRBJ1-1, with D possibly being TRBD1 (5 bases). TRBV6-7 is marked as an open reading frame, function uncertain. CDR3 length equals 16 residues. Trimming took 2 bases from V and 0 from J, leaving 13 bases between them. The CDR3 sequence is CASSYRRGVVNTEAFF. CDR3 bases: TGTGCCAGCAGTTACCGGCGGGGGGTGGTGAACACTGAAGCTTTCTTT.

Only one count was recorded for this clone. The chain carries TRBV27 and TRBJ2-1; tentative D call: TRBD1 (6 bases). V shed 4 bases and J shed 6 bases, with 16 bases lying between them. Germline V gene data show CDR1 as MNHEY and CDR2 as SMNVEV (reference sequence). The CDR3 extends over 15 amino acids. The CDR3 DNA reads TGTGCCAGCAGTTCCGGGACATTCATCCGCAATGAGCAGTTCTTC. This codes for CASSSGTFIRNEQFF.

CDR3 loop: CASSRPIGQGSDTQYF. The CDR3 DNA is TGTGCCAGCAGCCGACCTATCGGACAGGGGTCAGATACGCAGTATTTT. The gene calls are TRBV6-2 or TRBV6-3 and TRBJ2-3; TRBD1 aligns across 9 bases. CDR3 length: 16 residues. CDR1 MNHEY and CDR2 SVGEGT come from the germline V gene. Trimming took 6 bases from V and 4 from J; bases not matched to a gene: 11.